This T cell receptor beta chain appears in the sequencing data of a study of T cells in Graves' hyperthyroidism and ophthalmopathy. The V gene lost 7 bases and the J gene lost 4 bases, with 13 bases spanning the gap. The germline CDR1 and CDR2 sequences are SNHLY and FYNNEI. There are 13 residues in the CDR3. Each diagnosis drew on symptoms, thyroxine, TRAb, thyroid ultrasound and orbital computed tomography findings. It was RNA transcripts that yielded the amplified TCR beta CDR3 regions. HTBI primers were used for first-round RT-PCR of the TCR CDR3. TCRdb re-analysed the multiplex PCR reads in MiXCR, keeping a single row per CDR3 protein. Of hundreds of thousands of distinct CDR3 sequences in the sample, 16% were seen once. Findings of the study overall: The model's output predicted ophthalmopathy at a median of approximately 6.5 months prior to onset. A model using 13 V-J features told ophthalmopathy apart from stable hyperthyroidism. Most clonotypes that expanded in the thyroid above 0.001 also showed up in blood.

Details on this clonotype: The antigen is not known.

The receptor comes from a woman between 18 and 29 years old with Graves' hyperthyroidism. The chain couples TRBV2 to TRBJ1-2, with D unclear. The sequenced sample was blood. In nucleotides, the CDR3 is TGTGCCAGCACGAGGGCTGACGCCTATGGCTACACCTTC. The encoded protein is CASTRADAYGYTF.